This T cell receptor beta chain stems from a study of vaccination effects on CD4 cells after COVID-19. The table came from immunoSEQ multiplex PCR; TCRdb's copy has only in-frame clones and leaves some out. Of 70,000 or so clones listed, under 85% are singletons. Germline loops: CDR1 DFQATT, CDR2 SNEGSKA (reference sequence). Trimming removed 3 bases from V and 8 bases from J; junction bases left unmatched: 7. This CDR3 has 13 amino acids. This clone has a handful of counts. The target antigen is unknown. Expansion of antigen-specific CD4+ T cells with viral peptide pools was carried out by the ViraFEST assay before sequencing. The culture ran for roughly ten days before CD4+ T cells were isolated. The study found no prior SARS-CoV-2 infection in the vaccine recipients, who tested negative for nucleocapsid antibodies.

V is TRBV20-1 and J is TRBJ1-2; 9 nucleotides align to TRBD1. The sequence was obtained from a human donor who received a COVID-19 vaccine. The sample consisted of CD4+ T cells from PBMCs cultured with HCoV-NL63 spike peptides, taken before COVID-19 vaccination. The CDR3 protein is CSASGTGSRGYTF. For the CDR3, the DNA is TGCAGTGCTAGTGGGACAGGGAGTCGAGGCTACACCTTC.